One and the same sample provided the 29 T cell receptor beta chains below, sequenced in a study of early T cells in non-severe SARS-CoV-2 infection. TCRdb called the 5' RACE reads again in MiXCR, with one record for every CDR3 protein. Of approximately 81,000 distinct CDR3 sequences listed, more than 12% are singletons. The sequencing sample was made of whole blood. Source of these receptors: an adult who was a healthcare worker with PCR-confirmed SARS-CoV-2 infection or an uninfected control (not recorded which).

Written as DNA, the CDR3 is TGTGCCAGCACCCGACAGGGGGCAGAGACCCAGTACTTC. Amino acids: CASTRQGAETQYF. The J gene is TRBJ2-5, the V gene TRBV3-1; TRBD1 matches at 10 bases. The junction had 3 bases not matched to a gene; V was cut back by 7 bases and J by 4 bases. Per the germline V gene, CDR1 is LGHDT and CDR2 is YNNKEL (reference sequence). CDR3 length equals 13 residues.

V and J are TRBV18 and TRBJ2-1; weak D call: TRBD2 (5 bases). Germline V gene lookup returns CDR1 KGHSH and CDR2 LQKENI. Trimming removed 3 bases from V and 3 bases from J, with 12 bases in between. The CDR3 runs to 15 residues. This chain's CDR3 is CASSPERLSYNEQFF. CDR3 DNA: TGTGCCAGCTCACCGGAACGACTAAGCTACAATGAGCAGTTCTTC.

This chain links TRBV6-2 or TRBV6-3 with TRBJ2-5; no clear D gene. The CDR3 loop spans 13 amino acids. CDR1 and CDR2 from the germline V gene are MNHEY and SVGEGT. Trimming shortened V by 5 bases and J by 0 bases, and 7 bases separated the two germline ends. CDR3 DNA sequence: TGTGCCAGCAGTGGGCGGTACCAAGAGACCCAGTACTTC. Protein: CASSGRYQETQYF.

This clonotype was found once. Lacking the conserved final phenylalanine or tryptophan, this CDR3 likely reflects a read error. CDR3 protein: CASSLDRAGTQYV. CDR3 sequence (DNA): TGTGCCAGCAGCTTGGACAGGGCGGGGACCCAGTACGTC. The chain combines TRBV7-8 with TRBJ2-5; TRBD1 agrees at 8 bases. With 3 bases clipped from V and 7 bases from J, the junction kept 4 bases outside the gene matches. CDR3 length: 13 amino acids. Germline V lookup: CDR1 SGHVS, CDR2 FQNEAQ.

In this sample, this clonotype turned up many times. The genes are TRBV12-3 or TRBV12-4 and TRBJ2-1; unclear D gene. Trimming left V 5 bases short and J 4 bases short, with 9 bases between. The CDR3 length is 13 residues. The CDR3 spells CASSPPNYNEQFF. The CDR3 DNA reads TGTGCCAGCAGTCCCCCCAATTACAATGAGCAGTTCTTC.

The gene calls are TRBV9 and TRBJ2-2, with D perhaps TRBD1 (5 bases). The germline V gene encodes CDR1 SGDLS and CDR2 YYNGEE. This CDR3 region has 15 residues. V was shortened by 0 bases and J by 4 bases, with 10 bases between the two germline ends. CDR3 DNA: TGTGCCAGCAGCGTAGCCAGGGCCGGCACCGGGGAGCTGTTTTTT. Translating gives CASSVARAGTGELFF.

The chain recombines TRBV25-1 with TRBJ1-5, with D possibly being TRBD1 (5 bases). Trimming cost V 0 bases and J 5 bases, with 14 bases left between them. The CDR3 is 16 residues long. Per germline, CDR1 MGHDK and CDR2 SYGVNS. The CDR3 DNA is TGTGCCAGCAGTGAATATAGGCGTAAGGGGCATCAGCCCCAGCATTTT. This translates into CASSEYRRKGHQPQHF.

The sample holds a few counts of this clonotype. The rearrangement links TRBV5-3 to TRBJ2-7; D gene ambiguous. TRBV5-3 is an ORF, with its function uncertain. The length of the CDR3 is 14 residues. Trimming took 5 bases from V and 1 from J, leaving 13 bases between them. CDR3 sequence: CARSCGLASYEQYF. The CDR3 region has the DNA TGTGCCAGAAGTTGTGGGTTGGCATCCTACGAGCAGTACTTC.

This clonotype was counted many times. The genes are TRBV7-3 and TRBJ2-5, with D perhaps TRBD1 or TRBD2 (5 bases each). The CDR3 extends over 14 amino acids. Trimming cost V 2 bases and J 5 bases, with 12 bases left between them. CDR1 is SGHTA, CDR2 FQGTGA, per germline. The chain's CDR3 is CASSLEGRRETQYF. The CDR3 DNA follows: TGTGCCAGCAGCTTAGAGGGGCGGAGGGAGACCCAGTACTTC.

The chain carries TRBV7-8 and TRBJ2-7, with D perhaps given as TRBD1 or TRBD2 (5 bases each). Germline V gene sequence: CDR1 SGHVS, CDR2 FQNEAQ. Between the trimmed V and J ends, which lost 5 bases and 2 bases, there was a span of 19 bases. The CDR3 extends over 16 amino acids. This chain's CDR3 is CASSKQQERDPYEQYF. CDR3 DNA sequence: TGTGCCAGCAGCAAGCAACAGGAAAGGGACCCCTACGAGCAGTACTTC.

The table lists this clonotype with many counts. The chain carries TRBV11-2 and TRBJ2-7; D possibly uses TRBD1 or TRBD2 (7 bases each). CDR1 and CDR2 (germline): SGHAT, FQNNGV. The CDR3 is 14 residues long. V shed 2 bases and J shed 5 bases, with 13 bases lying between them. The CDR3 protein is CASSLTQGTNEQYF. DNA of the CDR3: TGTGCCAGCAGCTTAACACAGGGGACTAACGAGCAGTACTTC.

This clonotype occurred many times. The chain couples TRBV9 to TRBJ2-4, with D possibly being TRBD2 (5 bases). CDR1 is SGDLS, CDR2 YYNGEE, per germline. Deletions cut 0 bases from V and 4 bases from J, with 11 bases between. The CDR3 has 15 residues. CDR3 region: CASSVDGRDKNIQYF. The CDR3 bases are TGTGCCAGCAGCGTAGATGGCCGGGATAAAAACATTCAGTACTTC.

This clonotype occurred a few times. The CDR3 region has the DNA TGTGCCAGCAGTTCCGGACAGGAGACAAATTCACCCCTCCACTTT. It yields the protein CASSSGQETNSPLHF. J is TRBJ1-6 and V is TRBV28; 7 nucleotides agree with TRBD1. Germline CDR1 MDHEN, CDR2 SYDVKM. V lost 4 bases to trimming and J lost 7 bases; unmatched junction nucleotides: 7. The CDR3 covers 15 residues.

This chain connects TRBV13 to TRBJ2-7; the match to TRBD2 covers 13 bases. The J segment lost 0 bases and the V segment lost 2 bases, leaving 4 bases of the junction unmatched. The CDR3 contains 17 residues. The V gene's germline CDR1 is PRHDT and CDR2 FYEKMQ (reference sequence). The CDR3 DNA sequence: TGTGCCAGCAGCTTATCTAGACTAGCGGGGGGCTCCTACGAGCAGTACTTC. Its translation: CASSLSRLAGGSYEQYF.

A few counts support this clonotype. The chain employs TRBV30 and TRBJ1-2, with D unresolved. From germline, CDR1 is GTSNPN and CDR2 SVGIG (reference sequence). Trimming shortened V by 0 bases and J by 4 bases, and 9 bases separated the two germline ends. This CDR3 has 13 amino acids. The CDR3 loop reads CAWSVRAAYGYTF. The CDR3 DNA is TGTGCCTGGAGTGTACGGGCAGCCTATGGCTACACCTTC.

In this sample, this clonotype turned up many times. The V gene is TRBV7-9, the J gene TRBJ2-5; D call uncertain. There are 13 residues in the CDR3. The germline V gene has CDR1 SEHNR and CDR2 FQNEAQ (reference sequence). Trimming stripped 5 bases from V and 5 bases from J, with 12 bases between. This CDR3 reads CASSPSQGETQYF. The CDR3 DNA reads TGTGCCAGCAGCCCGAGCCAAGGGGAGACCCAGTACTTC.

This clonotype has ten or more counts. The rearrangement links TRBV2 to TRBJ1-5, with D possibly being TRBD1 (6 bases). The V gene's germline CDR1 is SNHLY and CDR2 FYNNEI. The CDR3 is made up of 15 amino acids. With 5 bases removed from V and 6 bases from J, the gap between germline ends came to 17 bases. The DNA of the CDR3 is TGTGCCAGCAGTCCAGGGGCAGGGGAGGCTCAGCCCCAGCATTTT. Protein sequence: CASSPGAGEAQPQHF.

The chain employs TRBV3-1 and TRBJ1-4, with D uncertain. The CDR3 is 14 amino acids. V dropped 3 bases and J dropped 6 bases, with 11 bases sitting between them. Germline V gene sequence: CDR1 LGHDT, CDR2 YNNKEL (reference sequence). CDR3 sequence reads: CASSQQQPYEKLFF. Written as DNA, the CDR3 is TGTGCCAGCAGCCAGCAACAGCCTTATGAAAAACTGTTTTTT.

This clonotype was counted a few times. This chain joins TRBV3-1 and TRBJ2-3, with D perhaps matching TRBD1 or TRBD2 (6 bases each). This CDR3 has 15 amino acids. Germline V gene lookup returns CDR1 LGHDT and CDR2 YNNKEL (reference sequence). Trimming removed 1 base at V and 2 bases at J, with 10 bases between. CDR3: CASSQAGALTDTQYF. CDR3 DNA sequence: TGTGCCAGCAGCCAAGCGGGGGCCCTCACAGATACGCAGTATTTT.

The chain is built from TRBV27 and TRBJ1-5; TRBD1 might be the D (5 bases). The V and J ends lost 1 base and 2 bases respectively, with 12 bases between them. The CDR3 is 16 residues long. Germline V gene sequence: CDR1 MNHEY, CDR2 SMNVEV (reference sequence). The CDR3 here is CASSLWGREGNQPQHF. CDR3 sequence (DNA): TGTGCCAGCAGTTTATGGGGGAGGGAGGGCAATCAGCCCCAGCATTTT.

This chain uses TRBV2 with TRBJ2-3; D is uncertain. In germline, CDR1 is SNHLY, CDR2 FYNNEI. V lost 5 bases, J lost 2 bases, and 11 bases lay in between. The CDR3 runs to 14 residues. In DNA, the CDR3 is TGTGCCAGCAGTACCGAAGGGTTCACAGATACGCAGTATTTT. Its translation is CASSTEGFTDTQYF.

This clonotype was picked up a small number of times. The CDR3 bases are TGTGCCAGCAGCCACGGGACCACCTCAGATACGCAGTATTTT. This translates into CASSHGTTSDTQYF. V gene TRBV12-3 or TRBV12-4 combines with J gene TRBJ2-3, with D tentatively TRBD1 or TRBD2 (5 bases each). V was cut by 6 bases and J by 4 bases, with 14 bases left in between. The CDR3 runs to 14 residues.

This chain links TRBV7-9 with TRBJ1-1; weak D call: TRBD1 (5 bases). The CDR3 extends over 14 amino acids. Germline V lookup: CDR1 SEHNR, CDR2 FQNEAQ (reference sequence). V was pared by 3 bases and J by 4 bases, with 12 bases between. For the CDR3, the DNA is TGTGCCAGCAGCTTTGAAGGGGTGGTCACTGAAGCTTTCTTT. This translates into CASSFEGVVTEAFF.

This clonotype came up many times. A read error may account for a junction end that differs from germline. The V and J genes are TRBV7-7 and TRBJ2-1; D may be TRBD1 or TRBD2 (5 bases each). Germline assignment: CDR1 SSHAT and CDR2 FNYEAQ (reference sequence). The CDR3 contains 15 residues. The DNA for the CDR3 is TGTGCTAGCAGCTTCCGACCGGGACGAAACGATGAGCAGTTCTTC. This gives the protein CASSFRPGRNDEQFF.

This clonotype was detected a few times. The V gene is TRBV4-1, the J gene TRBJ2-2, with TRBD1 identical over 11 bases. Germline CDR1 and CDR2: MGHRA and YSYEKL. This CDR3 spans 17 amino acids. Trimming took 3 bases from V and 4 from J; bases not matched to a gene: 7. The CDR3 loop is CASSHGWTGGLTGELFF. The CDR3 DNA is TGCGCCAGCAGCCACGGGTGGACAGGGGGCCTCACCGGGGAGCTGTTTTTT.

This clonotype was seen ten or more times. The chain links TRBV18 to TRBJ2-7; 9 nucleotides align to TRBD1. The V and J ends lost 0 bases and 9 bases, in that order; junction bases with no gene match: 6. This CDR3 contains 14 residues. Per germline, CDR1 KGHSH and CDR2 LQKENI. This CDR3 is CASSPPGDRVGQYF. The CDR3 nucleotides are TGTGCCAGCTCACCACCGGGGGACAGGGTTGGGCAGTACTTC.

This clonotype was found many times. A read error may produce the germline difference seen at one junction end. The V and J genes are TRBV7-6 and TRBJ2-3; the D gene is possibly TRBD2 (6 bases). From germline, CDR1 is SGHVS and CDR2 FNYEAQ. The CDR3 is made up of 13 amino acids. The CDR3 sequence is CASSPNEGLNGNF. CDR3 sequence (DNA): TGTGCCAGCAGCCCCAACGAGGGACTGAACGGGAATTTT.

This clonotype was recorded a few times. The genes are TRBV2 and TRBJ2-7, with D unclear. Trimming shortened V by 7 bases and J by 1 base, and 11 bases separated the two germline ends. The V gene's germline CDR1 is SNHLY and CDR2 FYNNEI. This CDR3 comprises 13 residues. The CDR3 spells CASINYRSYEQYF. The CDR3 region has the DNA TGTGCCAGCATCAACTATCGGTCCTACGAGCAGTACTTC.

This clonotype was detected a few times. V is TRBV11-3 and J is TRBJ2-2; D may be TRBD2 (6 bases). CDR1 SGHNT and CDR2 YENEEA come from the germline V gene. Trimming shortened V by 6 bases and J by 1 base, and 12 bases separated the two germline ends. This CDR3 spans 15 amino acids. The CDR3: CASSAGGGNTGELFF. The CDR3 DNA is TGTGCCAGCAGTGCTGGGGGAGGGAACACCGGGGAGCTGTTTTTT.